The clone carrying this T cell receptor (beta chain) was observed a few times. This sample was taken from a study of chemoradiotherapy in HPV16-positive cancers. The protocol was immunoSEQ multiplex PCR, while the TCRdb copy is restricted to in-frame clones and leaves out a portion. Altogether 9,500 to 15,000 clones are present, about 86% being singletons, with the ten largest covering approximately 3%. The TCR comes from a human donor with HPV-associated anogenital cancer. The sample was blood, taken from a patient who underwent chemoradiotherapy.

CDR3 loop: CASSAARNEKLFF. The CDR3 nucleotides are TGTGCCAGCTCAGCGGCCCGTAATGAAAAACTGTTTTTT. The chain has TRBV2 and TRBJ1-4; D gene ambiguous. Trimming shortened V by 8 bases and J by 4 bases, and 11 bases separated the two germline ends. Looked up from germline, CDR1 is SNHLY and CDR2 is FYNNEI. The CDR3 is made up of 13 amino acids.